This T cell receptor (beta chain) was observed in a study of cytomegalovirus exposure and HLA in healthy donors. Turning to the study itself: Earlier, approximately 110 million unique TCR beta sequences were recovered from roughly 170 million T cells by an analysis.

The PCR employed 60 Vbeta primers together with 13 Jbeta primers. Study processing details: An analysis that came later counted 60 million to 80 million unique TCR beta chains, approximately 10 million shared. The protocol was immunoSEQ multiplex PCR, while the TCRdb copy is restricted to in-frame clones and leaves out a portion. V and J calls plus clone size are reproduced from that table; the DNA served to infer D and trimming. The data contain about 170,000 clones, 65% to 85% of them singletons. The CDR3 has 16 residues. Germline V CDR1 and CDR2: SNHLY, FYNNEI. V was trimmed by 7 bases and J by 0 bases, leaving 15 bases between them. Study outcomes and limitations: Researchers catalogued some 160 TCR beta chains as cytomegalovirus-associated. Later analysis reportedly placed an Asian-associated ancestry cluster below the roughly 640-donor mean in N-insertions.

Comments on this clone: Antigen: not known.

Sequenced: PBMCs. The sequence derives from a man aged 35 to 55 in good health and CMV-seropositive. This chain links TRBV2 with TRBJ1-4; D remains unclear. CDR3 loop: CASTPGPGTTNEKLFF. The CDR3 nucleotides read TGTGCCAGCACCCCGGGTCCCGGGACAACTAATGAAAAACTGTTTTTT.